This TCR beta chain was identified during a study of beta chain features in type 1 diabetes. The entirety of the isolated RNA underwent reverse transcription, so expressed TCRB transcripts were sequenced. TCRdb's table, derived via immunoSEQ multiplex PCR, lists solely in-frame clones and lacks some. The table has roughly 450,000 clones, roughly 11% seen once. Findings and caveats of the study: Researchers could not determine here whether HLA type influences TCRB rearrangement.

Markers CD45RO/CCR7/CD25/CD127/CD95/CD27 served to sort CD4+ naive, central memory, regulatory and stem cell-like memory cells. This clone has more than one count but fewer than ten. Its antigen remains unidentified. Sample: naive CD4+ T cells from blood. This sequence originates from a young woman in good health.

This CDR3 is CASSPQGAGEKLFF. CDR3 sequence (DNA): TGTGCCAGCAGCCCCCAGGGGGCGGGTGAAAAACTGTTTTTT. This chain links TRBV7-2 with TRBJ1-4, with 8 positions matching TRBD1. The germline V gene has CDR1 SGHTA and CDR2 FQGNSA. The V segment lost 5 bases and the J segment 7 bases; nucleotides outside the gene matches: 6. This CDR3 comprises 14 residues.